This TCR beta chain comes out of a study of shared clonotypes between healthy human individuals. The data were produced by immunoSEQ multiplex PCR, yet TCRdb's version contains in-frame clones alone and is incomplete. The sample comprises over a million clones, around three quarters of which are singletons, and around 0.6% rests with the top ten. The source is a young man in good health. Some clones in this sample may be carry-over from other donors' samples. Sequenced sample: memory CD4+ T cells from PBMCs. Indicated subset: CD45RA-negative fraction.

CDR3 sequence reads: CASSPGFSQGGTEAFF. The DNA for the CDR3 is TGTGCCAGCAGCCCCGGTTTCTCACAGGGAGGCACTGAAGCTTTCTTT. This sequence joins TRBV11-3 and TRBJ1-1, with a possible D match to TRBD1 (6 bases). Looked up from germline, CDR1 is SGHNT and CDR2 is YENEEA. The length of the CDR3 is 16 residues. Trimming shortened V by 5 bases and J by 4 bases, and 20 bases separated the two germline ends.